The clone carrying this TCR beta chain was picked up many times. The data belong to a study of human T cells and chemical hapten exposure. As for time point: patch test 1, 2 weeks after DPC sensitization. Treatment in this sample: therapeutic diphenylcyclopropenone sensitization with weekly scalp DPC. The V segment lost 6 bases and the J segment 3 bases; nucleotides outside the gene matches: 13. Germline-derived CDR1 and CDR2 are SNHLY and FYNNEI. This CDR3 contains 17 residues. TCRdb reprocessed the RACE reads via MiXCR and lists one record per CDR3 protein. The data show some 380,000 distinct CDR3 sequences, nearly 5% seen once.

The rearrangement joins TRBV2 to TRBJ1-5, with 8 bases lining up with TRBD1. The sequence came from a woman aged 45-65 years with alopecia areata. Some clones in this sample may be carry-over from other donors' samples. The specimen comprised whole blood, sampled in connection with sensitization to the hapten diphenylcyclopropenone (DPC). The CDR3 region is CASRTGQGLANNQPQHF. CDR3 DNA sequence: TGTGCCAGCAGGACCGGACAGGGTTTGGCTAACAATCAGCCCCAGCATTTT.